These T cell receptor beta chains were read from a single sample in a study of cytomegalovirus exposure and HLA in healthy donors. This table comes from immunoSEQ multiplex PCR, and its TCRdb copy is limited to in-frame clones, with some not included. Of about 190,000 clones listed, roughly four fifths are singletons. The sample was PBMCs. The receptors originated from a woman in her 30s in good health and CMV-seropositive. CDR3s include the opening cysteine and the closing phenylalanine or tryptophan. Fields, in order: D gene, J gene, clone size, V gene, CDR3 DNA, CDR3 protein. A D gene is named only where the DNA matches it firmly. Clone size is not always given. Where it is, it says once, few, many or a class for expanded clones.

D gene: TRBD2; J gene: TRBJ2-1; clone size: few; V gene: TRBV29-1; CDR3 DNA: TGCAGCGTTGGTCGGGAGGGGGTTTACAATGAGCAGTTCTTC; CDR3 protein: CSVGREGVYNEQFF
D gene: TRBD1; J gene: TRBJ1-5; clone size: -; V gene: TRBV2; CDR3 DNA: TGTGCCAGCAGTACCGGGACAGGGGGCATTCAGCCCCAGCATTTT; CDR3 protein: CASSTGTGGIQPQHF
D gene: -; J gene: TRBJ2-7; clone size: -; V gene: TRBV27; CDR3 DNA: TGTGCCAGCAGTTCAACCAGGGATTCCTACGAGCAGTACTTC; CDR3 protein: CASSSTRDSYEQYF
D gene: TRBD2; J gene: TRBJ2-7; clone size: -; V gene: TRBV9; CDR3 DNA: TGTGCCAGCAGCGTAGGGACTAGCGGCTACGAGCAGTACTTC; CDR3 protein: CASSVGTSGYEQYF
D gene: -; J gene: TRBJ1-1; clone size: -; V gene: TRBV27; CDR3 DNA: TGTGCCAGCAGTTTGAGCGGGGCGGGGGGCACTGAAGCTTTCTTT; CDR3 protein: CASSLSGAGGTEAFF
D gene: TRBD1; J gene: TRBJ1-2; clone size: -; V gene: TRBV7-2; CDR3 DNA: TGTGCCAGCAGCCTAAATAGGGGGGGACAGGCGGGGAGCTATGGCTACACCTTC; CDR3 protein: CASSLNRGGQAGSYGYTF
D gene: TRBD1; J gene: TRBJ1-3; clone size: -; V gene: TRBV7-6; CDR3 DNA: TGTGCCAGCAGCCCCGGGACAGGGGGATTCTCTGGAAACACCATATATTTT; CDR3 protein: CASSPGTGGFSGNTIYF
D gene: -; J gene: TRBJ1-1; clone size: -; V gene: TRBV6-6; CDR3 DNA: TGTGCCAGCAGTTACGAGGGTCGGACTGAAGCTTTCTTT; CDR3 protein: CASSYEGRTEAFF
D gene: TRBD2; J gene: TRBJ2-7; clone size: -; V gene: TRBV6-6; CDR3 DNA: TGTGCCAGCAGTCCTGGACTAGCGGGATCTGACGAGCAGTACTTC; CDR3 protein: CASSPGLAGSDEQYF
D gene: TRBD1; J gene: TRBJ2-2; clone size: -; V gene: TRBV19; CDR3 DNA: TGTGCCAGTACCCTTAGCCCGCGTTGGGCAGGGGGCAGGAAAACCGGGGAGCTGTTTTTT; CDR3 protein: CASTLSPRWAGGRKTGELFF
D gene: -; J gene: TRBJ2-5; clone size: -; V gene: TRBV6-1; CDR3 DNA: TGTGCCAGCAGGCAGGGATGGGAGACCCAGTACTTC; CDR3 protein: CASRQGWETQYF
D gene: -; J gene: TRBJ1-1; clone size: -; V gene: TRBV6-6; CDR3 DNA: TGTGCCAGCAGTTACACAACAGTGAACACTGAAGCTTTCTTT; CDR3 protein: CASSYTTVNTEAFF
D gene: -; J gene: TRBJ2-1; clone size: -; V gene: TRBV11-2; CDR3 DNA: TGTGCCAGCAGCTTAGGGGTGAGCACTACCAATGAGCAGTTCTTC; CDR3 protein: CASSLGVSTTNEQFF
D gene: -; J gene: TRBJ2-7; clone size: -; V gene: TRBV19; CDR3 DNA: TGTGCCAGTAGTATATCCCCCGACAGTTCCTACGAGCAGTACTTC; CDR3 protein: CASSISPDSSYEQYF
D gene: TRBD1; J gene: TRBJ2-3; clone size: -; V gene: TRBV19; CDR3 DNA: TGTGCCACCAAGGGACAGGTCACAGATACGCAGTATTTT; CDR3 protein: CATKGQVTDTQYF
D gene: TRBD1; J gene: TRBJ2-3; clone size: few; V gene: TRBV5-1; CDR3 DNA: TGCGCCAGCAAACAGGGGAGCACAGATACGCAGTATTTT; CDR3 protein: CASKQGSTDTQYF
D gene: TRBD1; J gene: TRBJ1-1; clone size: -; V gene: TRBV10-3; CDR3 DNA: TGTGCCATCAGGGGACAGGGAGGAGACCCTGAAGCTTTCTTT; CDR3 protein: CAIRGQGGDPEAFF
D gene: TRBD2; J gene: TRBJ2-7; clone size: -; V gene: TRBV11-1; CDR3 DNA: TGTGCCAGCAGCTTCGTGACTAGCGGGACTTCCTCCGAGCAGTACTTC; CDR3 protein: CASSFVTSGTSSEQYF
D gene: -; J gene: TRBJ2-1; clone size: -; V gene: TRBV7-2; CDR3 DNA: TGTGCCAGCAGCCTCGCCGCGTCGAACCTCTACAATGAGCAGTTCTTC; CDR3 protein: CASSLAASNLYNEQFF
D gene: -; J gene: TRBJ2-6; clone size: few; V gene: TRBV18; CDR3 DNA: TGTGCCAGCTCACCACAGGACAGCTCTGGGGCCAACGTCCTGACTTTC; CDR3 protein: CASSPQDSSGANVLTF
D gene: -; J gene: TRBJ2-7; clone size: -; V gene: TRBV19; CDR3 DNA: TGTGCCAGTAGTTCCCTTCTCGGGGAGCAGTACTTC; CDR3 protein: CASSSLLGEQYF
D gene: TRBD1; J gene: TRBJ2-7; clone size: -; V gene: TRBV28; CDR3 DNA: TGTGCCAGCAAGGGGACAGGGGTCTCCTACGAGCAGTACTTC; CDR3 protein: CASKGTGVSYEQYF
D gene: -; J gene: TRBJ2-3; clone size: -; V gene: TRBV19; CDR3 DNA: TGTGCCAGTAGTATATCGACAGATACGCAGTATTTT; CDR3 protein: CASSISTDTQYF
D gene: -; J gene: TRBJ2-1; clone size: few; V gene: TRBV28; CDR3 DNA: TGTGCCAGCAGCAAAACGGGGTTCGGGTTCAATGAGCAGTTCTTC; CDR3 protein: CASSKTGFGFNEQFF
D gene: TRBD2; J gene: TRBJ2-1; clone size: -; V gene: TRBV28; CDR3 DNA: TGTGCCAGCAGTTACCGACTAGCGGGAGTGGGTGAGCAGTTCTTC; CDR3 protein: CASSYRLAGVGEQFF
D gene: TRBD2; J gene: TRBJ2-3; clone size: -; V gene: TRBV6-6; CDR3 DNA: TGTGCCAGCACTCTTAGCGGGAGCGGAGCAGATACGCAGTATTTT; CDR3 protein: CASTLSGSGADTQYF
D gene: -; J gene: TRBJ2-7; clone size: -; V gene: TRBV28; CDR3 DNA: TGTGCCAGCAGTTTATCCGCGGGGTCCTACGAGCAGTACTTC; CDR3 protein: CASSLSAGSYEQYF
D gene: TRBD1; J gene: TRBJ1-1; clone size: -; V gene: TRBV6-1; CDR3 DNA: TGTGCCAGCAGCCTTAAGACAGGGGGTCATACTGAAGCTTTCTTT; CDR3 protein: CASSLKTGGHTEAFF
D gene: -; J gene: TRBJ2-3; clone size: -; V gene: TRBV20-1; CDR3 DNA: TGCAGTGCCCCGTTCCCAGATACGCAGTATTTT; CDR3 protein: CSAPFPDTQYF
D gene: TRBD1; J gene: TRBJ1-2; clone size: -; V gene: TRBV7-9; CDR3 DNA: TGTTCCAGCAGCTTGGACAGGGACCCCACCTATGGCTACACCTTC; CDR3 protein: CSSSLDRDPTYGYTF
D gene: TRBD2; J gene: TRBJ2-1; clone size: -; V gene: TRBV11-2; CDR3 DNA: TGTGCCAGCAGCTCCGGACTAGCGGGACCCGAGCAGTTCTTC; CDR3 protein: CASSSGLAGPEQFF
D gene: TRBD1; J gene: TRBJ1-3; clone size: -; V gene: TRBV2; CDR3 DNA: TGTGCCAGCAGTGACAACAGGGGTCCCGGAAACACCATATATTTT; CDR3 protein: CASSDNRGPGNTIYF
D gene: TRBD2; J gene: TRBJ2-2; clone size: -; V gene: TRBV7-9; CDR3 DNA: TGTGCCAGCAGCCCCATCCGCGGGAGCAACACCGGGGAGCTGTTTTTT; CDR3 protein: CASSPIRGSNTGELFF
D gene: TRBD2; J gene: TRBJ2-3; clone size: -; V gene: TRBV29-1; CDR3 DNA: TGCAGCGTTGAAAGGACTAGCGATTACACAGATACGCAGTATTTT; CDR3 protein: CSVERTSDYTDTQYF
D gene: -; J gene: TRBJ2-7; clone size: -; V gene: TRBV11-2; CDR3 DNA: TGTGCCAGCAGCTCGGGACTTTTCTACGAGCAGTACTTC; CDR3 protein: CASSSGLFYEQYF